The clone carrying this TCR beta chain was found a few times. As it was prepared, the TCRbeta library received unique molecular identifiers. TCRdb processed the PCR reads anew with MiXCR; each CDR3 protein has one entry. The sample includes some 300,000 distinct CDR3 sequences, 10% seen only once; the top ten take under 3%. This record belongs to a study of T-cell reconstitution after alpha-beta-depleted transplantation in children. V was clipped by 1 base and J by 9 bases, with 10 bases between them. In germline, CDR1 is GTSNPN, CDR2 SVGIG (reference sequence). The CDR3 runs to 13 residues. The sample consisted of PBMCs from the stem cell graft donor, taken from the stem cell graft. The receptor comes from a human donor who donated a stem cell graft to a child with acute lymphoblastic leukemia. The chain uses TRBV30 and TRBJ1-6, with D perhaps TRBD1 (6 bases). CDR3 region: CAWSGQAVSPLHF. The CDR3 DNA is TGTGCCTGGAGTGGACAGGCGGTTTCACCCCTCCACTTT.